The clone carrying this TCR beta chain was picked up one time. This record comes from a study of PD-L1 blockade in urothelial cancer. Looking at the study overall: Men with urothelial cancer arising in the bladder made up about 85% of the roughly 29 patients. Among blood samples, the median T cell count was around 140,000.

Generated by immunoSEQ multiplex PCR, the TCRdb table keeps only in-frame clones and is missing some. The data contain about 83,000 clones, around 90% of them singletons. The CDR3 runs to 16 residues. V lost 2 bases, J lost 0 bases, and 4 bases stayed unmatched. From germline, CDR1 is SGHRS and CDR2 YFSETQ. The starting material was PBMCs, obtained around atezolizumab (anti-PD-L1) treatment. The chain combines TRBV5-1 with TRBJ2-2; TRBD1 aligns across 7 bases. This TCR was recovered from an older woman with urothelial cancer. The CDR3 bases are TGCGCCAGCAGCTTCAGCACAGGGGCGAACACCGGGGAGCTGTTTTTT. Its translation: CASSFSTGANTGELFF.